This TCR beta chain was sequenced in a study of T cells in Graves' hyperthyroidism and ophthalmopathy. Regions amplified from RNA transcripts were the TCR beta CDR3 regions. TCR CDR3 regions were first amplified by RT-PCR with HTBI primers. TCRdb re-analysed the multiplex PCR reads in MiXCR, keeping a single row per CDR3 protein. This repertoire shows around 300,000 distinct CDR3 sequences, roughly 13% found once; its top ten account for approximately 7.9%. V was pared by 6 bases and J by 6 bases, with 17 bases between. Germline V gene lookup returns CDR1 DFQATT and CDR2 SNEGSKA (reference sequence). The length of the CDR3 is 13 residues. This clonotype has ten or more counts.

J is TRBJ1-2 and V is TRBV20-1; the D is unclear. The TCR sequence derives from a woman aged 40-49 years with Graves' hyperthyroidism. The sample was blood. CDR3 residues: CSARSIRSDGYTF. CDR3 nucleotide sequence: TGCAGTGCCCGGAGTATCCGGAGCGATGGCTACACCTTC.